A single sample gave rise to the 20 T cell receptor beta chains below, sequenced in a study of control samples from healthy donors and cancer patients. The repertoire was sequenced with immunoSEQ multiplex PCR; TCRdb's copy has only in-frame clones and lacks some. The table lists over 100,000 clones, 75% to 95% of them singletons. Material for sequencing was blood. Receptor source: a man between 40 and 49 years old in good health.

This CDR3 reads CASSLPGTGPNTEAFF. Written as DNA, the CDR3 is TGTGCCAGCAGCCTACCCGGGACAGGGCCGAACACTGAAGCTTTCTTT. V usage is TRBV5-6 and J usage is TRBJ1-1; 9 nucleotides line up with TRBD1. V lost 4 bases, J lost 1 base, and 8 bases stayed unmatched. Germline V CDR1 and CDR2: SGHDT, YYEEEE. This CDR3 contains 16 residues.

The V and J genes are TRBV9 and TRBJ1-3, with D possibly matching TRBD1 (6 bases). Trimming shortened V by 4 bases and J by 0 bases, and 8 bases separated the two germline ends. CDR1 and CDR2 (germline): SGDLS, YYNGEE. CDR3 length equals 14 residues. The CDR3 region is CASSPDSSGNTIYF. The CDR3 nucleotides are TGTGCCAGCAGCCCGGACAGCTCTGGAAACACCATATATTTT.

The rearrangement uses TRBV18 and TRBJ1-2; TRBD1 aligns across 7 bases. CDR3 length equals 15 residues. V was clipped by 4 bases and J by 4 bases; unmatched bases: 9. Germline CDR1 reads KGHSH; CDR2 reads LQKENI. The CDR3 sequence: CASSRDGSGGYGYTF. As DNA, the CDR3 is TGTGCCAGCTCACGGGACGGATCAGGGGGCTATGGCTACACCTTC. The full variable domain, its missing parts supplied by reference TRBV18 and TRBJ1-2, is NAGVMQNPRHLVRRRGQEARLRCSPMKGHSHVYWYRQLPEEGLKFMVYLQKENIIDESGMPKERFSAEFPKEGPSILRIQQVVRGDSAAYFCASSRDGSGGYGYTFGSGTRLTVV.

On this clone: At one end, the junction sequence differs from germline, possibly due to a read error. The chain links TRBV5-8 to TRBJ1-5; TRBD1 matches at 9 bases. The CDR3 is made up of 16 amino acids. Germline assignment: CDR1 SGHTS and CDR2 YDEGEE. The CDR3 DNA reads as TGTGCCAGCAGTTTGGGACAGGGATGGATCAATCAGCCCCAGCATTTT. It is translated as CASSLGQGWINQPQHF.

The chain uses TRBV9 and TRBJ2-1, with 9 bases lining up with TRBD1. This CDR3 is 14 amino acids long. V trimming: 3 bases; J trimming: 9 bases; junction bases outside the gene matches: 7. The V gene's germline CDR1 is SGDLS and CDR2 YYNGEE. The CDR3 nucleotides are TGTGCCAGCAGCGGTGGGACAGGGTCTGGTGAGCAGTTCTTC. Translating it yields CASSGGTGSGEQFF.

The V and J genes are TRBV6-5 and TRBJ1-1; TRBD1 matches 11 bases. V was pared by 3 bases and J by 2 bases, with 5 bases of the junction left unmatched. The CDR3 is 16 amino acids. Germline loops: CDR1 MNHEY, CDR2 SVGAGI. Here the CDR3 reads CASSYGQGAKNTEAFF. The CDR3 nucleotides are TGTGCCAGCAGTTATGGACAGGGGGCGAAAAACACTGAAGCTTTCTTT.

The chain combines TRBV7-9 with TRBJ1-3; no definite D call. V lost 4 bases, J lost 0 bases, and 4 bases lay in between. CDR1 and CDR2 (germline): SEHNR, FQNEAQ (reference sequence). This CDR3 spans 13 amino acids. The chain's CDR3 is CASSSNSGNTIYF. The DNA for the CDR3 is TGTGCCAGCAGCTCGAACTCTGGAAACACCATATATTTT.

This chain joins TRBV7-9 and TRBJ2-7; weak D call: TRBD2 (5 bases). V lost 3 bases and J 7 bases, leaving 16 bases between the germline ends. The germline gives CDR1 SEHNR, CDR2 FQNEAQ (reference sequence). CDR3 length equals 14 residues. CDR3 in amino acids: CASSFGEPPLEQYF. DNA of the CDR3: TGTGCCAGCAGCTTCGGGGAACCTCCCTTAGAGCAGTACTTC.

V and J are TRBV6-5 and TRBJ1-1, with 12 bases matching TRBD1. This CDR3 has 14 residues. CDR1 and CDR2 (germline): MNHEY, SVGAGI. V shed 7 bases and J 6 bases; nucleotides not matched to a gene: 6. CDR3 nucleotides: TGTGCCAGCAAGGGACAGGGGGCAGGGGCTGAAGCTTTCTTT. It is translated as CASKGQGAGAEAFF.

The rearrangement joins TRBV24-1 to TRBJ1-2; 9 nucleotides line up with TRBD1. Germline V gene sequence: CDR1 KGHDR, CDR2 SFDVKD. The CDR3 spans 14 residues. Trimming removed 4 bases from V and 8 bases from J; junction bases left unmatched: 7. CDR3 sequence: CATSESQGAEGYTF. DNA of the CDR3: TGTGCCACCAGTGAGTCACAGGGGGCGGAGGGCTACACCTTC.

The chain joins TRBV5-6 to TRBJ2-2; D gene unclear. Germline values: CDR1 SGHDT, CDR2 YYEEEE. V lost 2 bases to trimming and J lost 3 bases, with 8 bases between them. This CDR3 contains 14 residues. The CDR3 spells CASSFWQDTGELFF. CDR3 nucleotide sequence: TGTGCCAGCAGCTTCTGGCAGGACACCGGGGAGCTGTTTTTT.

In nucleotides, the CDR3 is TGTGCCAGCAGTCCCCAACCGGGACAGGGCTATGGCTACACCTTC. Translating it yields CASSPQPGQGYGYTF. The chain couples TRBV6-4 to TRBJ1-2, with TRBD1 identical over 9 bases. Germline CDR1 reads MRHNA; CDR2 reads SNTAGT. The CDR3 extends over 15 amino acids. V was pared by 5 bases and J by 4 bases, with 8 bases of the junction left unmatched.

V usage is TRBV14 and J usage is TRBJ2-2, with 9 bases lining up with TRBD2. V dropped 0 bases and J dropped 3; count of bases not matched to a gene: 5. Per germline, CDR1 SGHDN and CDR2 FVKESK. The CDR3 extends over 17 amino acids. The CDR3 bases are TGTGCCAGCAGCCAAGAACTAGGACTAGCGTACACCGGGGAGCTGTTTTTT. This sequence encodes CASSQELGLAYTGELFF.

V and J are TRBV5-1 and TRBJ2-1; 9 positions match TRBD2. CDR3 size: 15 residues. Germline lookup yields CDR1 SGHRS and CDR2 YFSETQ. V dropped 4 bases and J dropped 6; count of bases not matched to a gene: 8. The CDR3 nucleotides read TGCGCCAGCAGCCTACTTGCGGGGGGGACCAATGAGCAGTTCTTC. Protein sequence: CASSLLAGGTNEQFF.

V usage is TRBV2 and J usage is TRBJ1-6; 9 bases agree with TRBD1. The CDR3 contains 14 residues. V trimming: 2 bases; J trimming: 13 bases; junction bases outside the gene matches: 6. In germline, CDR1 is SNHLY, CDR2 FYNNEI. DNA for the CDR3: TGTGCCAGCAGTGAAAACAGGGGGCGGTCGCCCCTCCACTTT. This gives the protein CASSENRGRSPLHF.

This clone was observed once. This CDR3 is CASSQKGDREQYF. CDR3 in DNA: TGTGCCAGCAGCCAAAAGGGAGATCGAGAGCAGTACTTC. The chain has TRBV3-1 (or the pseudogene TRBV3-2) and TRBJ2-7; D is possibly TRBD2 (5 bases). Per the germline V gene, CDR1 is LGHDT and CDR2 is YNNKEL (reference sequence). V was pared by 2 bases and J by 7 bases, with 12 bases between. The CDR3 totals 13 residues.

The chain couples TRBV4-1 to TRBJ2-7, with D unclear. Looked up from germline, CDR1 is MGHRA and CDR2 is YSYEKL. Trimming took 4 bases from V and 3 from J, leaving 10 bases between them. The CDR3 is 13 residues long. Here the CDR3 reads CASSPTEYYEQYF. In DNA, the CDR3 is TGCGCCAGCAGCCCCACAGAGTACTACGAGCAGTACTTC.

The chain is built from TRBV3-1 (or the pseudogene TRBV3-2) and TRBJ1-6, with unresolved D. The germline CDR1 and CDR2 sequences are LGHDT and YNNKEL (reference sequence). The CDR3 runs 15 residues. Trimming took off 7 bases at V and 7 bases at J, with 17 bases between the two ends. The CDR3 sequence is CASTPRIGRNSPLHF. The CDR3 bases are TGTGCCAGCACCCCAAGAATAGGGAGAAATTCACCCCTCCACTTT.

As regards this clone: At one end, the junction sequence differs from germline, possibly due to a read error. The chain links TRBV18 to TRBJ2-3; D is uncertain. Germline lookup yields CDR1 KGHSH and CDR2 LQKENI. CDR3 length: 14 amino acids. The CDR3 DNA is TGTGCCAGCACACCCCCCTTCCGGACAGATACGCAGTATTTT. It specifies CASTPPFRTDTQYF. The complete variable domain, with remaining parts taken from reference TRBV18 and TRBJ2-3, reads NAGVMQNPRHLVRRRGQEARLRCSPMKGHSHVYWYRQLPEEGLKFMVYLQKENIIDESGMPKERFSAEFPKEGPSILRIQQVVRGDSAAYFCASTPPFRTDTQYFGPGTRLTVL.

The chain joins TRBV30 to TRBJ2-7; TRBD2 might be the D (6 bases). V was clipped by 0 bases and J by 0 bases, with 9 bases between them. CDR1 is GTSNPN and CDR2 is SVGIG in the germline V gene (reference sequence). The CDR3 is made up of 14 amino acids. This CDR3 is CAWSVKAGSYEQYF. CDR3 DNA sequence: TGTGCCTGGAGTGTAAAAGCGGGCTCCTACGAGCAGTACTTC.